What follows are 2 T cell receptor beta chains derived from one specimen sequenced in a study of T cell responses to AZD1222 COVID-19 vaccine. Sequencing used immunoSEQ multiplex PCR; TCRdb keeps in-frame clones, though not all of them. Of 50,000 or so clones in the sample, 80% to 90% were seen once. The starting material was peripheral blood, obtained on day 0 of AZD1222 vaccination. These receptors were collected from an adult in good health.

The V and J genes are TRBV20-1 and TRBJ2-1; D is unclear. V lost 3 bases to trimming and J lost 7 bases, with 10 bases between them. This CDR3 comprises 12 residues. In germline, CDR1 is DFQATT, CDR2 SNEGSKA (reference sequence). CDR3 residues: CSASYVRNEQFF. In nucleotides, the CDR3 is TGCAGTGCTAGTTATGTGAGGAATGAGCAGTTCTTC.

The chain carries TRBV24-1 and TRBJ2-3, with 11 bases lining up with TRBD1. CDR1 is KGHDR and CDR2 is SFDVKD in the germline V gene. The CDR3 covers 22 residues. The junction had 17 bases not matched to a gene; V was cut back by 1 base and J by 0 bases. The CDR3 sequence is CATSDLSGQGGLATSSTDTQYF. In DNA form, the CDR3 reads TGTGCCACCAGTGATTTATCGGGACAGGGGGGTCTAGCGACGTCTAGCACAGATACGCAGTATTTT.